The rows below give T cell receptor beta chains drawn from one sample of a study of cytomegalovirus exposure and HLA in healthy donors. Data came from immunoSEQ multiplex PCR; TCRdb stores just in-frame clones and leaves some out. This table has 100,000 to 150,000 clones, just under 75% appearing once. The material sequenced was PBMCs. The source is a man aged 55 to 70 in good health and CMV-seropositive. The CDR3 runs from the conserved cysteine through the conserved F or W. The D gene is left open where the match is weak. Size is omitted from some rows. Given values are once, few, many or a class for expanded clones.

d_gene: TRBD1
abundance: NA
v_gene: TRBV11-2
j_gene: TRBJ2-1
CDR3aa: CASSPRGQGANEQFF
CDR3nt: TGTGCCAGCAGCCCCCGTGGACAGGGGGCTAATGAGCAGTTCTTC

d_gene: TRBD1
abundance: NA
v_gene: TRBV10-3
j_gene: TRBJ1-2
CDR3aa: CAISESGQEDGYTF
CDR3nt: TGTGCCATCAGTGAGTCGGGACAGGAAGATGGCTACACCTTC

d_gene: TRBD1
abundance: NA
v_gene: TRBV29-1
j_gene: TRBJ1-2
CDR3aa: CSAGYGQGVYGYTF
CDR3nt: TGCAGCGCCGGCTACGGACAGGGGGTCTATGGCTACACCTTC

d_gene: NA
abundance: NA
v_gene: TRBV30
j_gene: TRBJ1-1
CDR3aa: CAWSVPRGAFF
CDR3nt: TGTGCCTGGAGTGTACCCAGGGGAGCTTTCTTT

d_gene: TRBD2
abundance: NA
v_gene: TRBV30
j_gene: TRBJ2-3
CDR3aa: CAWGEGPTSTDTQYF
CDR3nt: TGTGCCTGGGGGGAGGGACCCACTAGCACAGATACGCAGTATTTT

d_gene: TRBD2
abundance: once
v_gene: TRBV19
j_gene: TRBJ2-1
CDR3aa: CASRMGGGVYNEQFF
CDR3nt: TGTGCCAGTAGGATGGGCGGGGGGGTATACAATGAGCAGTTCTTC

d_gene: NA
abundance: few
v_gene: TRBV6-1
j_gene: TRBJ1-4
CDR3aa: CASSDFGQTNEKLFF
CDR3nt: TGTGCCAGCAGTGATTTCGGACAGACTAATGAAAAACTGTTTTTT

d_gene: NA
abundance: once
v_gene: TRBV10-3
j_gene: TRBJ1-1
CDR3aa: CAIVEGTEAFF
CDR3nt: TGTGCCATCGTGGAGGGGACTGAAGCTTTCTTT

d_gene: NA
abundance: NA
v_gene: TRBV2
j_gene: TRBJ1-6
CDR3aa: CASRKQNPNSPLHF
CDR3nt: TGTGCCAGCAGGAAACAGAACCCCAATTCACCCCTCCACTTT

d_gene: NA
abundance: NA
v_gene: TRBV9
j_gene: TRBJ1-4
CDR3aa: CASSAYFNEKLFF
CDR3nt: TGTGCCAGCAGCGCCTACTTCAATGAAAAACTGTTTTTT

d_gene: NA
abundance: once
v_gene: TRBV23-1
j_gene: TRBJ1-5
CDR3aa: CASSQIGQPPQHF
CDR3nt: TGCGCCAGCAGTCAAATTGGGCAGCCGCCCCAGCATTTT

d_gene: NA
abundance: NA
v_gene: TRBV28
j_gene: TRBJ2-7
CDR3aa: CASRPPGITYEQYF
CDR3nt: TGTGCCAGCAGGCCACCAGGGATAACCTACGAGCAGTACTTC

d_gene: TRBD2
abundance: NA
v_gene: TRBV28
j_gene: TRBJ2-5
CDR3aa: CASSARLGTSGGARSETQYF
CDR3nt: TGTGCCAGCAGTGCGCGGCTCGGGACTAGCGGGGGCGCGCGATCAGAGACCCAGTACTTC

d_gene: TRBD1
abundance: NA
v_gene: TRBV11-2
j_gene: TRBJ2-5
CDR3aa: CASSYTVGTGGAETQYF
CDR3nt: TGTGCCAGCAGCTACACGGTAGGGACAGGGGGAGCGGAGACCCAGTACTTC

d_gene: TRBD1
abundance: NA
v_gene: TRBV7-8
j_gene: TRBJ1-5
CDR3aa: CASRRTGGGQPQHF
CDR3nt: TGTGCCAGCAGGCGTACAGGGGGCGGGCAGCCCCAGCATTTT

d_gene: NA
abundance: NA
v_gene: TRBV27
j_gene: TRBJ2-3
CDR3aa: CASSIQGRGTDTQYF
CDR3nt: TGTGCCAGCAGTATCCAGGGGCGCGGCACAGATACGCAGTATTTT

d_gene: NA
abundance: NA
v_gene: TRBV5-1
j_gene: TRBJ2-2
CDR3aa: CASSSIERASTGELFF
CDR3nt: TGCGCCAGCAGCTCGATCGAGCGGGCGAGCACCGGGGAGCTGTTTTTT

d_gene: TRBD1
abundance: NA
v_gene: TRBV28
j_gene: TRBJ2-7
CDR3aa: CASSLWDRGYEQYF
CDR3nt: TGTGCCAGCAGTTTATGGGACAGGGGCTACGAGCAGTACTTC

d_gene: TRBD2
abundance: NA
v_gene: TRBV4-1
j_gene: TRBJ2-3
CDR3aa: CASSQGTASGGGDTQYF
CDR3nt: TGCGCCAGCAGCCAAGGGACTGCTAGCGGGGGGGGAGATACGCAGTATTTT

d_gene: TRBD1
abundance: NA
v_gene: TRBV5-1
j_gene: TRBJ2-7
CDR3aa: CASQDRYYEQYF
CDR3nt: TGCGCCAGCCAGGACAGGTACTACGAGCAGTACTTC

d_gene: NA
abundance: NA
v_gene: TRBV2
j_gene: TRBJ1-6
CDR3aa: CAITTALRSPLHF
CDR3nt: TGTGCCATCACGACAGCCCTTCGTTCACCCCTCCACTTT

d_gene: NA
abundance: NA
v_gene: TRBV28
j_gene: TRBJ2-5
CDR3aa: CASSFAVPPETQYF
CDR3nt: TGTGCCAGCAGTTTTGCGGTACCACCCGAGACCCAGTACTTC

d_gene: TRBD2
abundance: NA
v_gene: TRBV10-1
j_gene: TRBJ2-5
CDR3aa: CASSESTSGGARETQYF
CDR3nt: TGCGCCAGCAGTGAGTCGACTAGCGGGGGGGCAAGGGAGACCCAGTACTTC

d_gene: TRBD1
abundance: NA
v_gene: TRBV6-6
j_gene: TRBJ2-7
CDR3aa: CASSDRQGAWGEQYF
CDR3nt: TGTGCCAGCAGTGACCGACAGGGGGCGTGGGGCGAGCAGTACTTC